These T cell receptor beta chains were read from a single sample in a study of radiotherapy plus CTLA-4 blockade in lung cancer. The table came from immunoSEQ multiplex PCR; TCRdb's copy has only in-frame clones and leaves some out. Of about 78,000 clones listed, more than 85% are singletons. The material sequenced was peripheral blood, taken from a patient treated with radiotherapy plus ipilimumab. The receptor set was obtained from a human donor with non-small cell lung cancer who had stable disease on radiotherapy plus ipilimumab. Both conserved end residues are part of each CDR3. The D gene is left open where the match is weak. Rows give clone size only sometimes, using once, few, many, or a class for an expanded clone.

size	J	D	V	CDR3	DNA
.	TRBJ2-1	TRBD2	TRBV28	CASSFVRNSGRAYYKFF	TGTGCCAGCAGTTTCGTAAGGAATAGCGGGAGGGCCTATTACAAGTTCTTC
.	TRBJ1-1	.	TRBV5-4	CASTLEGGARFTEAFF	TGTGCCAGCACTCTTGAGGGGGGGGCGCGTTTCACTGAAGCTTTCTTT
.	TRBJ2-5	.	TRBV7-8	CASSLPGTQYF	TGTGCCAGCAGCTTACCAGGGACCCAGTACTTC
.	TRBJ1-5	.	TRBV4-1	CASSQDPGGDRVGPQHF	TGCGCCAGCAGCCAAGATCCGGGGGGAGACCGAGTAGGGCCCCAGCATTTT
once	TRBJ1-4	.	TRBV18	CASSLDSATNEKLFF	TGTGCCAGCTCACTAGACAGTGCAACTAATGAAAAACTGTTTTTT
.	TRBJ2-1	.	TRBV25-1	CASSSQAARWFF	TGTGCCAGCAGTAGTCAGGCGGCGAGGTGGTTCTTC
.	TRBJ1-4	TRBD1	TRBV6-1	CASRETGTGAFRLVEKLFF	TGTGCCAGCAGAGAAACCGGGACAGGGGCCTTCCGACTGGTTGAAAAACTGTTTTTT
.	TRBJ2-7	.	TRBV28	CASRGQGQSSYEQYF	TGTGCCAGCAGGGGGCAGGGCCAGAGCTCCTACGAGCAGTACTTC
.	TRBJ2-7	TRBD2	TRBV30	CAWSVQVGGIPYEQYF	TGTGCCTGGAGTGTACAAGTCGGGGGGATTCCCTACGAGCAGTACTTC
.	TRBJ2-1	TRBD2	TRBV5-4	CASRPSSGSRNEQFF	TGTGCCAGCAGACCGTCTAGCGGGAGCCGGAATGAGCAGTTCTTC
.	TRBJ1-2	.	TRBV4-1	CASSQDSQGPSYGYTF	TGCGCCAGCAGCCAAGATTCACAGGGACCTTCCTATGGCTACACCTTC
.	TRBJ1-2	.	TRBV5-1	CASSLTGTALGGYTF	TGCGCCAGCAGCTTGACCGGGACGGCCTTGGGTGGCTACACCTTC
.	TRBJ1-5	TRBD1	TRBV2	CASSVGTGTFYSNQPQHF	TGTGCCAGCAGTGTGGGGACAGGGACCTTTTATAGCAATCAGCCCCAGCATTTT
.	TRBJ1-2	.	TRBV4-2	CASSQVSSGAGYGYTF	TGTGCCAGCAGCCAAGTCTCGTCGGGGGCTGGCTATGGCTACACCTTC
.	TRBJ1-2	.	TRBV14	CASSQDFGGGGYTF	TGTGCCAGCAGCCAAGATTTTGGGGGCGGCGGCTACACCTTC
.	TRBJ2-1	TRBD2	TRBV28	CASSLGGGREQFF	TGTGCCAGCAGTTTAGGGGGAGGGAGGGAGCAGTTCTTC
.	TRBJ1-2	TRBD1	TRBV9	CASSLRQGADGYTF	TGTGCCAGCAGCCTCCGACAGGGAGCGGATGGCTACACCTTC
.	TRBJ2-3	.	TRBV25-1	CASVPGVGADTQYF	TGTGCCAGCGTGCCGGGGGTGGGTGCAGATACGCAGTATTTT
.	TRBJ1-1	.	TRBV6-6	CASSSSGAEAFF	TGTGCCAGCAGTTCGTCAGGGGCTGAAGCTTTCTTT
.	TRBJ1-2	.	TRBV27	CASSLKGRNYGYTF	TGTGCCAGCAGTTTAAAGGGGCGGAACTATGGCTACACCTTC
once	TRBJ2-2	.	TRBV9	CASSPGDSNTGELFF	TGTGCCAGCAGCCCTGGGGACTCTAACACCGGGGAGCTGTTTTTT
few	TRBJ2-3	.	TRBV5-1	CASSLDTAPDTQYF	TGCGCCAGCAGCTTGGATACAGCCCCCGATACGCAGTATTTT
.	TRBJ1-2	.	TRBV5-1	CASSLAGMYGYTF	TGCGCCAGCAGCTTGGCTGGAATGTATGGCTACACCTTC
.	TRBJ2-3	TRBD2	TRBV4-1	CASSQDQGLVEQYF	TGCGCCAGCAGCCAAGATCAGGGACTAGTAGAGCAGTATTTT
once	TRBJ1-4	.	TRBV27	CASRQDISTNEKLFF	TGTGCCAGCAGGCAAGACATCTCAACTAATGAAAAACTGTTTTTT
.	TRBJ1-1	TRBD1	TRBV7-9	CASSYVQGALQSYTEAFF	TGTGCCAGCAGCTACGTACAGGGGGCGCTTCAGTCGTACACTGAAGCTTTCTTT
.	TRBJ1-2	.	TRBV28	CASSPGDISNYGYTF	TGTGCCAGCAGTCCTGGGGACATCTCTAACTATGGCTACACCTTC
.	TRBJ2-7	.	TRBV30	CAWRGSSYEQYF	TGTGCCTGGAGGGGTTCCTCCTACGAGCAGTACTTC
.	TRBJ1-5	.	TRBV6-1	CASSESGSSRPQHF	TGTGCCAGCAGTGAAAGCGGGAGTTCTAGGCCCCAGCATTTT
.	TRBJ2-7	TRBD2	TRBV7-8	CASSLLSSGTYEQYF	TGTGCCAGCAGCTTACTCTCTAGCGGGACGTACGAGCAGTACTTC
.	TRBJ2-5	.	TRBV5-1	CASSLALASDQETQYF	TGCGCCAGCAGCTTGGCCCTGGCTAGCGACCAAGAGACCCAGTACTTC
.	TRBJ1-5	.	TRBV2	CASNKGGSNQPQHF	TGTGCCAGCAACAAAGGGGGTAGCAATCAGCCCCAGCATTTT
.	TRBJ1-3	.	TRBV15	CATSRAGAGNTIYF	TGTGCCACCAGCAGAGCGGGGGCTGGAAACACCATATATTTT
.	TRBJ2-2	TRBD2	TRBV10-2	CAGGLAGGWDTGELFF	TGCGCCGGGGGACTAGCGGGAGGCTGGGACACCGGGGAGCTGTTTTTT
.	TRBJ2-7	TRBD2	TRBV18	CASSPRREEWEQYF	TGTGCCAGCTCACCACGGCGGGAGGAATGGGAGCAGTACTTC
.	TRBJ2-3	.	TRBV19	CASRRELSDTQYF	TGTGCCAGTAGACGAGAGCTTTCAGATACGCAGTATTTT
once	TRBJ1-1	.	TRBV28	CASSQVGVEAEAFF	TGTGCCAGCAGCCAGGTGGGTGTCGAGGCTGAAGCTTTCTTT
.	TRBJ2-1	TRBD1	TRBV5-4	CASSPRDRGPGEQFF	TGTGCCAGCAGCCCTCGGGACAGGGGGCCGGGTGAGCAGTTCTTC
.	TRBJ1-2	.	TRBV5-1	CASSLPDYYGYTF	TGCGCCAGCAGCTTGCCAGACTACTATGGCTACACCTTC
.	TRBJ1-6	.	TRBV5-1	CASSLERSSYNSPLHF	TGCGCCAGCAGCTTGGAGAGGAGCTCCTATAATTCACCCCTCCACTTT
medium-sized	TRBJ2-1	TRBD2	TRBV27	CASSFTSGYNEQFF	TGTGCCAGCAGTTTTACTAGCGGCTACAATGAGCAGTTCTTC
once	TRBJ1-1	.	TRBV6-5	CASTGQRNTEAFF	TGTGCCAGCACTGGACAGAGGAACACTGAAGCTTTCTTT
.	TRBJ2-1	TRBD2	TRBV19	CASSPGLAGGSEQFF	TGTGCCAGTAGTCCGGGACTAGCGGGAGGGAGCGAGCAGTTCTTC
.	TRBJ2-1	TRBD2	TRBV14	CASSLRAGVNEQFF	TGTGCCAGCAGCCTCCGCGCGGGGGTTAATGAGCAGTTCTTC
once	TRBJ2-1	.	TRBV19	CASTPVPSYNEQFF	TGTGCCAGTACCCCCGTGCCCTCCTACAATGAGCAGTTCTTC
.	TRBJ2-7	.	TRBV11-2	CASSLVGGVDSEQYF	TGTGCCAGCAGCTTAGTCGGCGGGGTTGACAGCGAGCAGTACTTC
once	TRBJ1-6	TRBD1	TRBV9	CASSPRQGRDSPLHF	TGTGCCAGCAGCCCACGACAGGGGCGAGACTCACCCCTCCACTTT
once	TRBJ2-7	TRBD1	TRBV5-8	CASSLLGQGVYEQYF	TGTGCCAGCAGCTTGCTGGGACAGGGGGTTTACGAGCAGTACTTC